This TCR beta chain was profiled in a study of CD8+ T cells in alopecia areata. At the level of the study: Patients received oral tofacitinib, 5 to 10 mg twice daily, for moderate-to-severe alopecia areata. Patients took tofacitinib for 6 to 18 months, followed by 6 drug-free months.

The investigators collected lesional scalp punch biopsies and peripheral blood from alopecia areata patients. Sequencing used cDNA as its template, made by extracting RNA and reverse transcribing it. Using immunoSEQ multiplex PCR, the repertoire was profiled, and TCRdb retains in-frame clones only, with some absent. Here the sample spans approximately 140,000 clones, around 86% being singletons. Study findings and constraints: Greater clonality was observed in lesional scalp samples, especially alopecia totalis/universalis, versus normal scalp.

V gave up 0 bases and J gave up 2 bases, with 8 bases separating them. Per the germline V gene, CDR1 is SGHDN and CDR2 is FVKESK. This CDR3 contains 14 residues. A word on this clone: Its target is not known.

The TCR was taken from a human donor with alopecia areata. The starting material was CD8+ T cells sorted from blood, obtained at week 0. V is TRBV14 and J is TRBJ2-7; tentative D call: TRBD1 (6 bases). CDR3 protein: CASSQEQGPYEQYF. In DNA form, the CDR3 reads TGTGCCAGCAGCCAAGAACAGGGACCCTACGAGCAGTACTTC.